The clone carrying this T cell receptor beta chain was observed a handful of times. Authors' analysis steps: Reference gene primer amplification in the assay estimated nucleated cell counts. The method was immunoSEQ multiplex PCR; TCRdb's version includes in-frame clones alone and lacks a portion of them. The DNA gave D and trimming, while V, J and clone size come from that table. The sample yields some 360,000 clones, around 87% seen once. This sample was taken from a study of blood T cell repertoires in COVID-19. Sequenced input: peripheral blood. This sequence was found in a woman aged 60-70 years with COVID-19, enrolled during active disease.

In nucleotides, the CDR3 is TGTGCCAGCAGCTTAACGGCCGTGAACACTGAAGCTTTCTTT. Translation gives CASSLTAVNTEAFF. The rearrangement joins TRBV7-3 to TRBJ1-1; no reliable D call. CDR1 and CDR2 from the germline V gene are SGHTA and FQGTGA. V was pared by 0 bases and J by 0 bases, with 5 bases between. This CDR3 contains 14 residues.